This T cell receptor beta chain is from a study of T cells in Graves' hyperthyroidism and ophthalmopathy. It was RNA transcripts that yielded the amplified TCR beta CDR3 regions. The HTBI set primed first-round TCR CDR3 RT-PCR. TCRdb re-called the multiplex PCR reads with MiXCR, one entry per CDR3 protein. The sample shows 340,000 or so distinct CDR3 sequences, 15% to 20% of them seen only once. Findings of the study overall: Ophthalmopathy and stable hyperthyroidism were separated by a 13 V-J model. It was a median around seven months before onset that the model predicted ophthalmopathy.

Germline CDR1 WSHSY, CDR2 SAAADI. The CDR3 consists of 13 residues. Trimming cost V 7 bases and J 5 bases, with 14 bases left between them. In its sample, this clonotype was seen a few times. The antigen is unknown. The sample was blood. The V gene is TRBV10-2, the J gene TRBJ1-2; possible D gene TRBD1, 6 bases. The TCR originated in a woman aged 45-59 years with Graves' hyperthyroidism. CDR3: CASTADRRYGYTF. CDR3 in DNA: TGCGCCAGCACGGCGGACAGACGTTATGGCTACACCTTC.